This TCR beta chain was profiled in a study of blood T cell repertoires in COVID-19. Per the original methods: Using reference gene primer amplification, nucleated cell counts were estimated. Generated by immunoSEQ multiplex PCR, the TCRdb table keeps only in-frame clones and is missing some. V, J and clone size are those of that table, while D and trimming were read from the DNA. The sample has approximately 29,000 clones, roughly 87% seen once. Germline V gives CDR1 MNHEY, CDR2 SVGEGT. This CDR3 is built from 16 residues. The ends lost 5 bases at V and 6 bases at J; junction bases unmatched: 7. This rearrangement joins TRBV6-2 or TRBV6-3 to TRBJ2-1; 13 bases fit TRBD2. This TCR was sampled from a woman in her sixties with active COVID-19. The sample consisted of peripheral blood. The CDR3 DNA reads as TGTGCCAGCAGTCGAACTACTAGCGGGAGGGCCAATGAGCAGTTCTTC. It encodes CASSRTTSGRANEQFF.